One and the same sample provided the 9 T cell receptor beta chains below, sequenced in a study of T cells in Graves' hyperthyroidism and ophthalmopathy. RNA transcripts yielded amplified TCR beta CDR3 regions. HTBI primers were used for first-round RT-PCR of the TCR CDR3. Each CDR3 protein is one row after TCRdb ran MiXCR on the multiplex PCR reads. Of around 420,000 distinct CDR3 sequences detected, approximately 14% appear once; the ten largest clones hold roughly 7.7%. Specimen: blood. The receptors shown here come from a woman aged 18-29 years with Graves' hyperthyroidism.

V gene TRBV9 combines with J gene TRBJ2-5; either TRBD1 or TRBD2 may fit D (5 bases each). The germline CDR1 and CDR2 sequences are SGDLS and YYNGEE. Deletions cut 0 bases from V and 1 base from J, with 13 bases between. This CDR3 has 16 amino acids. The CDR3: CASSVGGWEPQETQYF. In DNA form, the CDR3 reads TGTGCCAGCAGCGTAGGGGGCTGGGAGCCCCAAGAGACCCAGTACTTC.

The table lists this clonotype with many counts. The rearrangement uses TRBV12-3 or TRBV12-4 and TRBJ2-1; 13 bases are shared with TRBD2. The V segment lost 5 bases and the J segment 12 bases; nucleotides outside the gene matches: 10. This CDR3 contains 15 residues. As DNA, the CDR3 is TGTGCCAGCAGTCCGGGACTAGCGGGAAAACTAGGGCAGTTCTTC. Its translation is CASSPGLAGKLGQFF.

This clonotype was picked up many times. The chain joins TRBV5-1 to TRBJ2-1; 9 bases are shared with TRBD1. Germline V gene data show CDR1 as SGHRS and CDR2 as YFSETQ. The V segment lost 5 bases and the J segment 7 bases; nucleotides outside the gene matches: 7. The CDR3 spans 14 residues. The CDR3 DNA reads TGCGCCAGCAGGTCGGGACAGGGATTAAATGAGCAGTTCTTC. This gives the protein CASRSGQGLNEQFF.

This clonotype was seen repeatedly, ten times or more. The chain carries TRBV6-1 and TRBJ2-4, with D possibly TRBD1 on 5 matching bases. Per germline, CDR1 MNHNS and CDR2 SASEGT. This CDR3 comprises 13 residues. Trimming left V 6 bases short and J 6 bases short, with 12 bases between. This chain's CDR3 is CASRRGGGNIQYF. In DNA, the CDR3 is TGTGCCAGCAGAAGGGGTGGTGGAAACATTCAGTACTTC.

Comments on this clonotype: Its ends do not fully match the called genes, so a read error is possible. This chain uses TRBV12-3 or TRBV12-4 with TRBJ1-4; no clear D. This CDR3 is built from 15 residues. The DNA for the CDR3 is TGTGCCAGCAGTTTGGCAGTAACAACTAATGAAGAACTGTTTTTT. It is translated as CASSLAVTTNEELFF.

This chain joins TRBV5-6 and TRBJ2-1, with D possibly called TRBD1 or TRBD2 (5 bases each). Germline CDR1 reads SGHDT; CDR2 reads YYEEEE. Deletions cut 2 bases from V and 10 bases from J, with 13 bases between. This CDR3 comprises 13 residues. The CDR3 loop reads CASSLGTYFEQFF. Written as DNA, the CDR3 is TGTGCCAGCAGCTTAGGGACCTACTTCGAGCAGTTCTTC.

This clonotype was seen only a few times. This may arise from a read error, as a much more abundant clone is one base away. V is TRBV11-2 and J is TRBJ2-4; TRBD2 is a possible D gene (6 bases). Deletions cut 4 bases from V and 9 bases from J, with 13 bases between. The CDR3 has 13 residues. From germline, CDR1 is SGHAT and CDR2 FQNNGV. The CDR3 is CASSSLRAGIQYF. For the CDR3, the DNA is TGTGCCAGCAGCTCCCTACGAGCGGGCATTCAGTACTTC.

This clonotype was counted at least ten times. The CDR3 region is CASSPGTTYNEQFF. The CDR3 DNA reads as TGTGCCAGCAGCCCCGGGACTACCTACAATGAGCAGTTCTTC. The chain couples TRBV12-3 or TRBV12-4 to TRBJ2-1, with 7 bases matching TRBD2. V lost 6 bases and J lost 2; bases outside the gene matches: 4. There are 14 residues in the CDR3.

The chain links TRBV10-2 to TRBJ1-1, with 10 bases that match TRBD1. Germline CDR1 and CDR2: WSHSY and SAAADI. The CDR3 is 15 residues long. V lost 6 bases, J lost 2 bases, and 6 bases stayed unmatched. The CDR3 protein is CASRARDRGNTEAFF. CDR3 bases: TGCGCCAGCAGGGCCCGGGACAGGGGAAACACTGAAGCTTTCTTT.